The entry that follows covers one T cell receptor (beta chain) sequence. The naive CD8 population came from CD45RO-negative cells selected for CCR7, without terminally differentiated effector memory CD45RA+ cells. These data belong to a study of shared clonotypes between healthy human individuals. The method was immunoSEQ multiplex PCR; TCRdb's version includes in-frame clones alone and lacks a portion of them. The data contain approximately 2,200,000 clones, 90% to 95% of them singletons. The CDR3 is made up of 16 amino acids. Germline CDR1 and CDR2: MGHRA and YSYEKL. With 3 bases removed from V and 3 bases from J, the gap between germline ends came to 15 bases.

The source is a man in his late teens or twenties in good health. Some clones in this sample may be carry-over from other donors' samples. Sequenced: naive CD8+ T cells from PBMCs. This chain uses TRBV4-1 with TRBJ1-3; tentative D call: TRBD1 (5 bases). In DNA form, the CDR3 reads TGCGCCAGCAGCCAGACCGGGACTAATGGTGGAAACACCATATATTTT. This encodes CASSQTGTNGGNTIYF.